The rows below give T cell receptor beta chains drawn from one sample of a study of PD-1 blockade in classical Hodgkin lymphoma. The method was immunoSEQ multiplex PCR; TCRdb's version includes in-frame clones alone and lacks a portion of them. The data show fewer than 35,000 clones, roughly nine tenths seen once. The sequenced sample was CD4+ T cells from blood, obtained before the fourth cycle of nivolumab. These TCRs come from a human donor with classical Hodgkin lymphoma. CDR3s include the opening cysteine and the closing phenylalanine or tryptophan. The D gene is left open where the match is weak. Where a row states a size, it is once, few, many or the class of an expanded clone; other rows omit it.

TRBV6-5,.,TRBJ2-5,.,TGTGCCACCCGAGGGAGGAGGGAGACCCAGTACTTC,CATRGRRETQYF
TRBV19,.,TRBJ2-7,TRBD1,TGTGCCAGTAGTACACAGGGGGATCCTTACGAGCAGTACTTC,CASSTQGDPYEQYF
TRBV29-1,.,TRBJ2-3,.,TGCAGCGTTCCTGATACGCAGTATTTT,CSVPDTQYF
TRBV30,.,TRBJ1-1,.,TGTGCCTGGACCCCAAGGGGTGACACTGAAGCTTTCTTT,CAWTPRGDTEAFF
TRBV7-8,.,TRBJ2-3,.,TGTGCCAGCAGCTTAGCGCTCTGGCGGGATGGCACAGATACGCAGTATTTT,CASSLALWRDGTDTQYF
TRBV30,.,TRBJ1-2,.,TGTGCCTGGACGATCCAGGGGCTTTCCAACTATGGCTACACCTTC,CAWTIQGLSNYGYTF
TRBV7-2,.,TRBJ2-1,.,TGTGCCAGCAGCTTAGGCCCCACAGGCGGGAATGAGCAGTTCTTC,CASSLGPTGGNEQFF
TRBV15,.,TRBJ2-3,.,TGTGCCACCAGCAGAGGCAGGGAGAGCACAGATACGCAGTATTTT,CATSRGRESTDTQYF
TRBV6-5,.,TRBJ1-1,TRBD1,TGTGCCAGCAGTTACTCTCAGGGGGACACTGAAGCTTTCTTT,CASSYSQGDTEAFF
TRBV9,.,TRBJ2-2,.,TGTGCCAGCAGCGTAGGAGCCTCCCCGAACACCGGGGAGCTGTTTTTT,CASSVGASPNTGELFF
TRBV5-6,.,TRBJ1-3,.,TGTGCCAGCAGCTTAAGGGAGTCTGGAAACACCATATATTTT,CASSLRESGNTIYF
TRBV10-3,.,TRBJ1-3,.,TGTGCCATCAGCGTTAGGACAAACTCTGGAAACACCATATATTTT,CAISVRTNSGNTIYF
TRBV6-1,.,TRBJ1-5,.,TGTGCCAGCAGTGAATCAAGCTTCAGACCCCAGCATTTT,CASSESSFRPQHF
TRBV6-5,.,TRBJ2-7,.,TGTGCCAGCAGTTACTCGAGCCAGAGCTACGAGCAGTACTTC,CASSYSSQSYEQYF
TRBV4-1,.,TRBJ2-5,TRBD1,TGCGCCAGCAGCCAGGGACAGGGAGAGACAGAGACCCAGTACTTC,CASSQGQGETETQYF
TRBV28,.,TRBJ2-7,.,TGTGCCAGCAGTTTGGGAGGCTACGAGCAGTACTTC,CASSLGGYEQYF
TRBV2,few,TRBJ2-7,TRBD2,TGTGCCAGCTGGGAGCGGGAGGGCCGCGACGAGCAGTACTTC,CASWEREGRDEQYF
TRBV5-1,.,TRBJ2-7,.,TGCGCCAGCAGCTGGGGTCCAAGCACCTACGAGCAGTACTTC,CASSWGPSTYEQYF
TRBV27,.,TRBJ2-2,TRBD2,TGTGCCAGCAGTTTGTGGGGACTAGCGGGAATATGGACCGGGGAGCTGTTTTTT,CASSLWGLAGIWTGELFF
TRBV5-1,.,TRBJ2-1,.,TGCGCCAGCAGGTATGCGTGGGATGAGCAGTTCTTC,CASRYAWDEQFF
TRBV5-5,.,TRBJ1-2,TRBD1,TGTGCCAGCAGCTTAGAGGGGGACAGGGGATATGGCTACACCTTC,CASSLEGDRGYGYTF
TRBV6-6,.,TRBJ1-2,TRBD1,TGTGCCAGCAGTCCTGGACAGGTTCTTGAGGGCTACACCTTC,CASSPGQVLEGYTF
TRBV28,.,TRBJ1-3,.,TGTGCCAGCAGTTTATTAAGGAGGCACTCTAGCTCTGGAAACACCATATATTTT,CASSLLRRHSSSGNTIYF